Detailed here is one T cell receptor beta chain. The germline V and J ends were trimmed by 0 bases and 9 bases, with 20 bases remaining between them. Germline CDR1 GTSNPN, CDR2 SVGIG (reference sequence). This CDR3 contains 15 residues. This sample was included in a study of cytomegalovirus exposure and HLA in healthy donors. Primers: 60 Vbeta forward and 13 Jbeta reverse. This table comes from immunoSEQ multiplex PCR, and its TCRdb copy is limited to in-frame clones, with some not included. The repertoire has under 200,000 clones, about four fifths of them found once; the top ten carry more than 7%. What was sequenced was PBMCs. This sequence was found in a male donor in good health and CMV-seropositive. The V call is TRBV30, the J call TRBJ1-2; TRBD1 is a possible D gene (6 bases). The CDR3 region is CAWSVHGGRVYSYTF. The CDR3 nucleotides read TGTGCCTGGAGTGTACATGGGGGCAGGGTTTATAGCTACACCTTC.